One T cell receptor beta chain is described in this entry. Antigen: not known. Subsequent to a culture period of about ten days, CD4+ T cells were isolated. The data originate from a study of vaccination effects on CD4 cells after COVID-19. Some clones are missing from TCRdb's copy, which holds only in-frame ones; the method was immunoSEQ multiplex PCR. Here the sample spans 20,000 to 25,000 clones, approximately 73% being singletons. This specimen consisted of CD4+ T cells from PBMCs cultured without peptide, obtained before COVID-19 vaccination. The TCR originated in a human donor who received a COVID-19 vaccine.

The CDR3 spells CASSLWNTEAFF. Written as DNA, the CDR3 is TGTGCCAGCAGCCTTTGGAACACTGAAGCTTTCTTT. This chain joins TRBV5-4 and TRBJ1-1; D unresolved. The CDR3 extends over 12 amino acids. The ends were cut back, 4 bases at V and 1 base at J, with 5 bases in the middle. Germline V CDR1 and CDR2: SGHNT, YYREEE (reference sequence).